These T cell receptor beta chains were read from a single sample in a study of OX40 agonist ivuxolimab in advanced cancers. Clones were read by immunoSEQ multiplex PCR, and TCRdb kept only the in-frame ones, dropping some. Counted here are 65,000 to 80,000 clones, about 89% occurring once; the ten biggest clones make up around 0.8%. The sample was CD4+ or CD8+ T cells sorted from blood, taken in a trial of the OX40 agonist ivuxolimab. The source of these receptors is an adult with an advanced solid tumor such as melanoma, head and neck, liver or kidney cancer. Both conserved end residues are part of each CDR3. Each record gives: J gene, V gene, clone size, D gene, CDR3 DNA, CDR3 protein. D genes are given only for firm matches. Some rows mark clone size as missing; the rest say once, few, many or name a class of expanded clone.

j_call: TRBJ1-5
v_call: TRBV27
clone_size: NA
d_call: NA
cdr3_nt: TGTGCCAGCAGTTTATCGGGGGGGGCTCAAGGTGCCCAGCATTTT
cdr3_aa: CASSLSGGAQGAQHF

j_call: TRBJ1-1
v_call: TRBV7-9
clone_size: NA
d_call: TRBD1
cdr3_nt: TGTGCCAGCAACCCCGGGACAGGGAACACTGAAGCTTTCTTT
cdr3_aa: CASNPGTGNTEAFF

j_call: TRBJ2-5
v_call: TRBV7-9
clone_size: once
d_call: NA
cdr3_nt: TGTGCCAGCAGCTTAGTCGCGCAAGAGACCCAGTACTTC
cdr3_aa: CASSLVAQETQYF

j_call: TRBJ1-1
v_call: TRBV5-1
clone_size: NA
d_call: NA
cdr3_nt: TGCGCCAGCAGCTTGGGTGCCATGAACACTGAAGCTTTCTTT
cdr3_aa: CASSLGAMNTEAFF

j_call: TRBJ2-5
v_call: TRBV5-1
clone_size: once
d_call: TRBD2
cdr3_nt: TGCGCCAGCAGCTTGGTTCTAGCGGGGGGGAAAGAGACCCAGTACTTC
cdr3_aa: CASSLVLAGGKETQYF

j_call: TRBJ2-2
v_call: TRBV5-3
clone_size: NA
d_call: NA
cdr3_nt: TGTGCCAGAAGCTTGTTGGAGGAGTCCGGGGAGCTGTTTTTT
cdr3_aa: CARSLLEESGELFF

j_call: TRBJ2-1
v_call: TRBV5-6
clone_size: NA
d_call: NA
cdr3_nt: TGTGCCAGCAGCTGGGAAGCGACGGTGGTTTACAATGAGCAGTTCTTC
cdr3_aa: CASSWEATVVYNEQFF

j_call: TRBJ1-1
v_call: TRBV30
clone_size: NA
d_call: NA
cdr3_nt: TGTGCCTGGAGTAGAAGGACAGACACTGAAGCTTTCTTT
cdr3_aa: CAWSRRTDTEAFF

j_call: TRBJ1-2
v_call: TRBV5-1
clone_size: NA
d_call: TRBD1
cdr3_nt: TGCGCCAGCAGCACCGGGGGGACAGGGAATGATGGCTACACCTTC
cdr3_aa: CASSTGGTGNDGYTF

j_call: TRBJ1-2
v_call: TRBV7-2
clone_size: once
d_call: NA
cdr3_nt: TGTGCCAGCAGCGCTACTGGACGGGACTATGGCTACACCTTC
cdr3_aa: CASSATGRDYGYTF

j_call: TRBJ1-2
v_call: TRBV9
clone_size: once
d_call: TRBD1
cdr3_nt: TGTGCCAGCAGCGTAGGTGGGACAGGGGGCGCGGAAGGCTACACCTTC
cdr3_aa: CASSVGGTGGAEGYTF

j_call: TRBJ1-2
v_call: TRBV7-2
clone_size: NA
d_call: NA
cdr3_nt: TGTGCCAGCAGCTTACACGTAGGAGGCTACACCTTC
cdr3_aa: CASSLHVGGYTF

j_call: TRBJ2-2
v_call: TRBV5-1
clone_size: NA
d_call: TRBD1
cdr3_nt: TGCGCCAGCAGCTTGACCGGGACAGGGGGTTCCGGGGAGCTGTTTTTT
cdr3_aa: CASSLTGTGGSGELFF

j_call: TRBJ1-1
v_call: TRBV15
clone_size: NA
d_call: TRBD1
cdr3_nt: TGTGCCACCAGCAGAGTTTGGGGACAGGGTATGAACACTGAAGCTTTCTTT
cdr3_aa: CATSRVWGQGMNTEAFF

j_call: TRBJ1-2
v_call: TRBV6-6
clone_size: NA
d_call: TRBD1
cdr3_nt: TGTGCCAGCAGTGACCAAGGGACAGGGGATGGCTACACCTTC
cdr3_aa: CASSDQGTGDGYTF

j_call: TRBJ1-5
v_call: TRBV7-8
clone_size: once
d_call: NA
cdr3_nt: TGTGCCAGCAGCTTAAATAGGGATCAGCCCCAGCATTTT
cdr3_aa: CASSLNRDQPQHF

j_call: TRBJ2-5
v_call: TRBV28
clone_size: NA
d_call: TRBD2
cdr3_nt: TGTGCCAGTAGAGCGGGAGGGTGGCAAGAGACCCAGTACTTC
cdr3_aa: CASRAGGWQETQYF

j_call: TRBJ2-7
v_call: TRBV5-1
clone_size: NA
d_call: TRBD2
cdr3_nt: TGCGCCAGCAGCTTTAATCGCGGAGGCGGGAGTTCGTACGAGCAGTACTTC
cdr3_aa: CASSFNRGGGSSYEQYF

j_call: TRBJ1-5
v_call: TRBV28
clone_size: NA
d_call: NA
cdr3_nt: TGTGCCAGCAGTTTATTCGGGACCCTCAATCAGCCCCAGCATTTT
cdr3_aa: CASSLFGTLNQPQHF

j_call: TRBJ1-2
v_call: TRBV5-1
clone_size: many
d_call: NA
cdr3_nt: TGCGCCAGCAGCTTGGCCCGGGGTCCCTTCAACTATGGCTACACCTTC
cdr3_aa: CASSLARGPFNYGYTF

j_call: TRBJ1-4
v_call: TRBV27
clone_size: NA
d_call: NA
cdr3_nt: TGTGCCAGCAGATATAATGAAAAACTGTTTTTT
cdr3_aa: CASRYNEKLFF

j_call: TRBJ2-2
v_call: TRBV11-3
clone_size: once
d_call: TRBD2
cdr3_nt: TGTGCCAGCAGCCCCCAGCGGGAGGGCGGGGAGCTGTTTTTT
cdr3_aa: CASSPQREGGELFF

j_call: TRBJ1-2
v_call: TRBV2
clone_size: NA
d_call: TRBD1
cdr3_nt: TGTGCCAGCAGTGGTGTCCAGGGGGCCAACTATGGCTACACCTTC
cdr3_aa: CASSGVQGANYGYTF

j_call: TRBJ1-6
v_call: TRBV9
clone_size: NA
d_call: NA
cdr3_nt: TGTGCCAGCAGCGTAGATGGGGATTGGAATTCACCCCTCCACTTT
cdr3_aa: CASSVDGDWNSPLHF

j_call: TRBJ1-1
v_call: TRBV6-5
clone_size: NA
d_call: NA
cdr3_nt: TGTGCCAGCAGGTCGACGGGGGGTTTAATTTTCTTT
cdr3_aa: CASRSTGGLIFF

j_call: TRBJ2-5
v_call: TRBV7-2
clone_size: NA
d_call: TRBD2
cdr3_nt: TGTGCCAGCAGCTTGGCGGGCGGGAGGGGGGTGACCCAGTACTTC
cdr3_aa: CASSLAGGRGVTQYF

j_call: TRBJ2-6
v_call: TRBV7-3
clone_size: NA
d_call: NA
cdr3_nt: TGTGCCAGCAGCTTAAGTGGGGGCTCTGGGGCCAACGTCCTGACTTTC
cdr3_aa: CASSLSGGSGANVLTF

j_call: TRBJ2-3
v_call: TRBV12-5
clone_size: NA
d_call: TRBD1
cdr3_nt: TGTGCTAGTGGTTTGTCGACAGGGGGCACAGATACGCAGTATTTT
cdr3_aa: CASGLSTGGTDTQYF

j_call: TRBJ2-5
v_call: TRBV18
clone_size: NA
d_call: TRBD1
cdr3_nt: TGTGCCAGCTCCCCTGACAGGGGGAGGTCAGAGACCCAGTACTTC
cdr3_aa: CASSPDRGRSETQYF

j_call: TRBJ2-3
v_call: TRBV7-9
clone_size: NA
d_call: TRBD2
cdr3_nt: TGTGCCAGCAAACCGACTAGCGGGCAAGGGACAGATACGCAGTATTTT
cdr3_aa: CASKPTSGQGTDTQYF

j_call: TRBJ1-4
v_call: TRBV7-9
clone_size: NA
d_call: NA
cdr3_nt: TGTGCCAGCAGCTTAGCCGGTTCAACTAATGAAAAACTGTTTTTT
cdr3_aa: CASSLAGSTNEKLFF

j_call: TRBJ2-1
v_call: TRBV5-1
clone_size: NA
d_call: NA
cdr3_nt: TGCGCCAGCAGTAGGACTACCACTTTCAATGAGCAGTTCTTC
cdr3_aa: CASSRTTTFNEQFF

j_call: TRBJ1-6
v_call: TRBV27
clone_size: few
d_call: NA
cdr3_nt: TGTGCCAGCAGTTTTTTGGAGGGGGGGTATTCACCCCTCCACTTT
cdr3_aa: CASSFLEGGYSPLHF

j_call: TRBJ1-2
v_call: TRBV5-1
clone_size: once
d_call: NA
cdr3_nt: TGCGCCAGCAGCTTGGCCAGGGGTGAGAATGGCTACACCTTC
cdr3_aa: CASSLARGENGYTF

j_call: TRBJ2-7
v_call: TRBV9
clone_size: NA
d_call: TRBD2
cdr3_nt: TGTGCCAGCAGCTTATTAGCGGGAGGCCCCTACGAGCAGTACTTC
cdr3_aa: CASSLLAGGPYEQYF

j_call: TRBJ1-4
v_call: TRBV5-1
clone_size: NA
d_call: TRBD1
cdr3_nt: TGCGCCAGCAGCTCAGGACAGGACGAAAAACTGTTTTTT
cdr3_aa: CASSSGQDEKLFF

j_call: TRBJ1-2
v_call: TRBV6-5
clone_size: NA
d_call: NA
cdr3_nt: TGTGCCAGCAGTTCTTACAATGCCAACTATGGCTACACCTTC
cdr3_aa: CASSSYNANYGYTF

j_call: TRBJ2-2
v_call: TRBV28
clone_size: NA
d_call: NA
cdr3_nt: TGTGCCAGCAGTCCGCTTTCAGGGAAAAGGTCCGGGGAGCTGTTTTTT
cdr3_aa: CASSPLSGKRSGELFF

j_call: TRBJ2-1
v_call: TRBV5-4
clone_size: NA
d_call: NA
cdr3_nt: TGTGCCAGCAGCTCGCCAGGTTACAATGAGCAGTTCTTC
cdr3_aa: CASSSPGYNEQFF

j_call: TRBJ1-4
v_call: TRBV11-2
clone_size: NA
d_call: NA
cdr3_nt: TGTGCCAGCAGCCCAAGACGGGTAACTAATGAAAAACTGTTTTTT
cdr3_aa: CASSPRRVTNEKLFF

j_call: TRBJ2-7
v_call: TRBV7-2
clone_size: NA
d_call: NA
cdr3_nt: TGTGCCAGCAGCTTAGTGCAAGGGTGGACCTACGAGCAGTACTTC
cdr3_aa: CASSLVQGWTYEQYF

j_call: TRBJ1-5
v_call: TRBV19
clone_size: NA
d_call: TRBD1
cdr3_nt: TGTGCCAGTACCTCTCCGACAGGGGCGTTGGAGCCCCAGCATTTT
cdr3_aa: CASTSPTGALEPQHF

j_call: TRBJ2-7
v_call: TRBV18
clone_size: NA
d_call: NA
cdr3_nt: TGTGCCAGCTCACCATCCAGGGGTACCTACGAGCAGTACTTC
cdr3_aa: CASSPSRGTYEQYF

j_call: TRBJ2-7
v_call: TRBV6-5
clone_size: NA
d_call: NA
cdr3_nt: TGTGCCAGCAGACGGGAGACCCCCTACGAGCAGTACTTC
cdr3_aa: CASRRETPYEQYF

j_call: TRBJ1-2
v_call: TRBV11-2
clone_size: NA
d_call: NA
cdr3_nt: TGTGCCAGCAGCTTAGATCGGCAGATCTATGGCTACACCTTC
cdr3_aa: CASSLDRQIYGYTF

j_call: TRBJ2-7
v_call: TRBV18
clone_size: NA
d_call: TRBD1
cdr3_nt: TGTGCCAGCTCCCCCGGGACAGGGGGCTCCTACGAGCAGTACTTC
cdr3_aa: CASSPGTGGSYEQYF

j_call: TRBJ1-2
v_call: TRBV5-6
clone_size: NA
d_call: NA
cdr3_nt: TGTGCCAGCAGCTTGTTTGATGTGACAAACGGGGGGTACACCTTC
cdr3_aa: CASSLFDVTNGGYTF

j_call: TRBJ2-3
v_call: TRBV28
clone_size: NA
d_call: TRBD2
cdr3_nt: TGTGCCAGCAGCCGCGGACTAGCGGGAAGCACAGATACGCAGTATTTT
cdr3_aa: CASSRGLAGSTDTQYF

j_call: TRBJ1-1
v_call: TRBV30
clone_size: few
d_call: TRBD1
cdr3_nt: TGTGCCTGGCTTAGAGACAGGGTCAAAGGCACTGAAGCTTTCTTT
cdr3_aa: CAWLRDRVKGTEAFF

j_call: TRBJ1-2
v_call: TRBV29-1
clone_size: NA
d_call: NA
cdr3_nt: TGCAGCGTTGAGAAGGGAAGGGTCTTTAATGGCTACACCTTC
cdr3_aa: CSVEKGRVFNGYTF

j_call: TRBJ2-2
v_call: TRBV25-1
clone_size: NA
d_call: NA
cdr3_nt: TGTGCCAGCAGGAATGCACAGGGGAACACCGGGGAGCTGTTTTTT
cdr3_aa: CASRNAQGNTGELFF

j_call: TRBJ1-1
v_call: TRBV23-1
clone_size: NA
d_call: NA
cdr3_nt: TGCGCCACCCCGGGGGGGCTTGAAGCTTTCTTT
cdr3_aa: CATPGGLEAFF

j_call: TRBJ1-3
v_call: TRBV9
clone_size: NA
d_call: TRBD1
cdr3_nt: TGTGCCAGCAGCCCGACCTCGGGACAGGAGGGCTCTGGAAACACCATATATTTT
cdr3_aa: CASSPTSGQEGSGNTIYF

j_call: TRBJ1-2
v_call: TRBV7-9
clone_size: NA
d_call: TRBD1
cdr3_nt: TGTGCCAGCAGCGCCGGGACAGGGGAAGAGAGTGGCTACACCTTC
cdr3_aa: CASSAGTGEESGYTF

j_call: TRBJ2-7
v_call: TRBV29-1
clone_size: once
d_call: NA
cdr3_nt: TGCAGCGTTGAGGGTGGGGCGAGGGGGTCGGATTACGAGCAGTACTTC
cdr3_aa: CSVEGGARGSDYEQYF

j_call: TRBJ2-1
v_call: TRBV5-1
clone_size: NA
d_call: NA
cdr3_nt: TGCGCCAGCAGCGTCCGACAGAACTCCTACAATGAGCAGTTCTTC
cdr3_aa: CASSVRQNSYNEQFF

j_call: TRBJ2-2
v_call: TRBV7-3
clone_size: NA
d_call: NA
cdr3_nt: TGTGCCAGCAGCTCCTCGGGGCTCGACTATGGGGCCGGGGAGCTGTTTTTT
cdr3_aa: CASSSSGLDYGAGELFF